The clone carrying this T cell receptor (beta chain) occurred many times. What it binds is not known. V was cut by 5 bases and J by 3 bases, with 8 bases left in between. The CDR3 runs 12 residues. Germline V gene lookup returns CDR1 SGHTA and CDR2 FQGNSA. This specimen comes from a study of T cell repertoires in cytomegalovirus infection. About the study: Shared public TCR beta signatures pointed to both CMV infection and a matching HLA type.

Study-level results: CMV carriers with the relevant HLA were identified by cumulative public TCR beta family frequency. HLA-C-restricted CMV clonotypes gave the most frequent clonotype in two of eight donors.

TCRdb re-derived calls from the reads in MiXCR, one entry per CDR3 protein. The sample lists about 260,000 distinct CDR3 sequences; roughly 13% were seen once. The genes are TRBV7-2 and TRBJ2-7; the D call may be TRBD1 or TRBD2 (5 bases each). Sequencing was performed on PBMCs. The clonotype comes from a human donor in good health (CMV status not recorded). Some clones in this sample may be carry-over from other donors' samples. CDR3 sequence reads: CASSPGRYEQYF. DNA for the CDR3: TGTGCCAGCAGCCCGGGACGCTACGAGCAGTACTTC.